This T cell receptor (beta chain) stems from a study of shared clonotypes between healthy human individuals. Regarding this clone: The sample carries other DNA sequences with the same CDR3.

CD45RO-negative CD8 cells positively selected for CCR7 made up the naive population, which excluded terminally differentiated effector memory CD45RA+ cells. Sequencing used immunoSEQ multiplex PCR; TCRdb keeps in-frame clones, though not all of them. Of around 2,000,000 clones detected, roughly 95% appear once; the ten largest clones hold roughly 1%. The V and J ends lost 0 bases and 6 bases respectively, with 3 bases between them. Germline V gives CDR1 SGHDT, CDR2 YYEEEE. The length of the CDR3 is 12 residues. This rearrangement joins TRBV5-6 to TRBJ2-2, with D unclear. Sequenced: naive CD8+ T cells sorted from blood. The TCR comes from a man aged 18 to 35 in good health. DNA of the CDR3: TGTGCCAGCAGCTTGGTGGCCGGGGAGCTGTTTTTT. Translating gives CASSLVAGELFF.